The 27 T cell receptor beta chains below were found in one sample sequenced in a study of blood T cell repertoires in COVID-19. Assay: immunoSEQ multiplex PCR; the TCRdb copy retains only in-frame clones and omits some. This table holds a few hundred thousand clones, around 86% found once. The sample was peripheral blood. These receptors all stem from a human donor in a cohort sampled during active COVID-19.

This clone was seen just once. The chain recombines TRBV28 with TRBJ1-1; 9 nucleotides match TRBD1. Trimming cost V 1 base and J 4 bases; bases outside gene matches: 1. Germline values: CDR1 MDHEN, CDR2 SYDVKM. The CDR3 extends over 14 amino acids. The CDR3 DNA follows: TGTGCCAGCAGTTTATCGGGACAGGGCACTGAAGCTTTCTTT. Translated: CASSLSGQGTEAFF.

The chain carries TRBV2 and TRBJ1-1, with 9 bases that match TRBD1. The CDR3 has 14 residues. V trimming: 3 bases; J trimming: 11 bases; junction bases outside the gene matches: 10. Germline loops: CDR1 SNHLY, CDR2 FYNNEI. For the CDR3, the DNA is TGTGCCAGCAGTGAGGGGGGACAGGGTAGTTTTGCTTTCTTT. Protein sequence: CASSEGGQGSFAFF. Complete variable domain (other parts from reference TRBV2 and TRBJ1-1): EPEVTQTPSHQVTQMGQEVILRCVPISNHLYFYWYRQILGQKVEFLVSFYNNEISEKSEIFDDQFSVERPDGSNFTLKIRSTKLEDSAMYFCASSEGGQGSFAFFGQGTRLTVV.

This sequence joins TRBV4-1 and TRBJ2-1, with 11 bases lining up with TRBD2. This CDR3 region has 17 residues. With V trimmed by 4 bases and J by 8 bases, 13 bases remained unmatched. The germline V gene has CDR1 MGHRA and CDR2 YSYEKL. CDR3 residues: CASSPGGLAVTGYEQFF. CDR3 nucleotides: TGCGCCAGCAGCCCCGGGGGACTAGCGGTTACCGGCTATGAGCAGTTCTTC.

The count of this clone is one. The rearrangement links TRBV5-1 to TRBJ1-4; 11 bases agree with TRBD1. CDR3 length: 15 residues. Per the germline V gene, CDR1 is SGHRS and CDR2 is YFSETQ. After removal of 4 bases from V and 5 bases from J, the junction contained 4 bases not matched to a gene. DNA of the CDR3: TGCGCCAGCAGCGTGGACAGGGGGCAAAATGAAAAACTGTTTTTT. Translated, it gives CASSVDRGQNEKLFF. Complete variable domain (other parts from reference TRBV5-1 and TRBJ1-4): KAGVTQTPRYLIKTRGQQVTLSCSPISGHRSVSWYQQTPGQGLQFLFEYFSETQRNKGNFPGRFSGRQFSNSRSEMNVSTLELGDSALYLCASSVDRGQNEKLFFGSGTQLSVL.

This chain connects TRBV30 to TRBJ1-2, with D uncertain. CDR1 is GTSNPN and CDR2 is SVGIG in the germline V gene (reference sequence). Deletions cut 1 base from V and 2 bases from J, with 11 bases between. This CDR3 comprises 14 residues. The CDR3 nucleotides are TGTGCCTGGAGTGAATTGGCGGCGAACTATGGCTACACCTTC. This sequence encodes CAWSELAANYGYTF. The whole variable domain, remainder taken from reference TRBV30 and TRBJ1-2, is SQTIHQWPATLVQPVGSPLSLECTVEGTSNPNLYWYRQAAGRGLQLLFYSVGIGQISSEVPQNLSASRPQDRQFILSSKKLLLSDSGFYLCAWSELAANYGYTFGSGTRLTVV.

This sequence joins TRBV27 and TRBJ1-6; possibly TRBD1 for D (5 bases). This CDR3 has 17 residues. CDR1 and CDR2 from the germline V gene are MNHEY and SMNVEV (reference sequence). V lost 9 bases and J 0 bases, leaving 18 bases between the germline ends. The CDR3 region is CASSTTGGSSYNSPLHF. CDR3 sequence (DNA): TGTGCCAGTTCTACAACGGGGGGGAGCTCCTATAATTCACCCCTCCACTTT.

The chain uses TRBV6-5 and TRBJ1-1; tentative D call: TRBD1 (6 bases). Germline V lookup: CDR1 MNHEY, CDR2 SVGAGI. This CDR3 contains 14 residues. The V and J ends lost 6 bases and 7 bases respectively, with 18 bases between them. CDR3 nucleotides: TGTGCCAGCAGAACTCGGGGGGAAGGGGGTGAAGCTTTCTTT. As protein: CASRTRGEGGEAFF.

This clone appeared a single time. The chain uses TRBV18 and TRBJ2-3; 8 bases fit TRBD1. The germline V gene has CDR1 KGHSH and CDR2 LQKENI. The V segment lost 3 bases and the J segment 2 bases; nucleotides outside the gene matches: 4. This CDR3 region has 15 residues. The DNA of the CDR3 is TGTGCCAGCTCACCCGGACAGGGAGACACAGATACGCAGTATTTT. Encoded protein: CASSPGQGDTDTQYF.

The chain combines TRBV4-1 with TRBJ1-2, with D tentatively TRBD1 (6 bases). Trimming removed 2 bases from V and 7 bases from J, with 14 bases in between. CDR3 size: 14 residues. Germline values: CDR1 MGHRA, CDR2 YSYEKL. CDR3: CASSQPGDKSGYTF. The CDR3 nucleotides read TGCGCCAGCAGCCAACCAGGGGACAAAAGTGGCTACACCTTC.

This chain connects TRBV2 to TRBJ2-3; 7 nucleotides align to TRBD2. Per germline, CDR1 SNHLY and CDR2 FYNNEI. V lost 1 base to trimming and J lost 6 bases; unmatched junction nucleotides: 1. The CDR3 is 13 residues long. The CDR3 here is CASSEELADTQYF. The CDR3 DNA reads TGTGCCAGCAGTGAAGAACTAGCGGATACGCAGTATTTT.

The V and J genes are TRBV4-2 and TRBJ1-1, with 7 bases aligning to TRBD1. Germline values: CDR1 LGHNA, CDR2 YNFKEQ. V lost 4 bases to trimming and J lost 4 bases; unmatched junction nucleotides: 6. There are 14 residues in the CDR3. The CDR3 DNA reads TGTGCCAGCAGCCTAGGGGGACAGACCACTGAAGCTTTCTTT. It encodes CASSLGGQTTEAFF.

The chain carries TRBV5-1 and TRBJ1-5, with a tentative D call TRBD1 (6 bases). The V end lost 4 bases, the J end lost 0 bases, and 11 bases lay between the germline ends. This CDR3 is built from 15 residues. Germline loops: CDR1 SGHRS, CDR2 YFSETQ. The CDR3 bases are TGCGCCAGCAGCCTCGACAGGCCTAGCAATCAGCCCCAGCATTTT. This encodes CASSLDRPSNQPQHF. Drawing the rest from reference TRBV5-1 and TRBJ1-5, the complete variable domain is KAGVTQTPRYLIKTRGQQVTLSCSPISGHRSVSWYQQTPGQGLQFLFEYFSETQRNKGNFPGRFSGRQFSNSRSEMNVSTLELGDSALYLCASSLDRPSNQPQHFGDGTRLSIL.

The chain employs TRBV20-1 and TRBJ1-2, with D unresolved. CDR1 is DFQATT and CDR2 is SNEGSKA in the germline V gene (reference sequence). The CDR3 has 12 amino acids. Trimming shortened V by 3 bases and J by 7 bases, and 12 bases separated the two germline ends. CDR3 in DNA: TGCAGTGCTAGTCCGGGAACATTTGGCTACACCTTC. This gives the protein CSASPGTFGYTF.

The V call is TRBV27, the J call TRBJ1-1; D might be TRBD1 (6 bases). V shed 5 bases and J shed 4 bases, with 20 bases lying between them. The germline gives CDR1 MNHEY, CDR2 SMNVEV (reference sequence). The CDR3 is made up of 16 amino acids. CDR3 nucleotide sequence: TGTGCCAGCAGTCCTGGGGGCGCTACACTTGCCACTGAAGCTTTCTTT. Residues: CASSPGGATLATEAFF.

CDR3 sequence: CASGTGTDTQYF. The CDR3 DNA follows: TGTGCCAGCGGGACAGGCACAGATACGCAGTATTTT. This chain links TRBV19 with TRBJ2-3; 7 nucleotides align to TRBD1. The CDR3 runs to 12 residues. The germline CDR1 and CDR2 sequences are LNHDA and SQIVND (reference sequence). The V and J ends lost 9 bases and 1 base, in that order; junction bases with no gene match: 1.

This clone was detected only a few times. This chain connects TRBV19 to TRBJ1-1; tentatively, D is TRBD1 (6 bases). V gave up 9 bases and J gave up 4 bases, with 15 bases separating them. The germline gives CDR1 LNHDA, CDR2 SQIVND (reference sequence). The CDR3 covers 13 residues. CDR3 sequence reads: CASSLTGTTEAFF. The CDR3 DNA is TGTGCCAGCTCCCTGACAGGCACCACTGAAGCTTTCTTT.

The chain uses TRBV13 and TRBJ2-3; the match to TRBD2 covers 13 bases. This CDR3 is built from 16 residues. CDR1 is PRHDT, CDR2 FYEKMQ, per germline (reference sequence). With 4 bases clipped from V and 3 bases from J, the junction kept 4 bases outside the gene matches. CDR3: CASSSPTSGGTDTQYF. The CDR3 bases are TGTGCCAGCAGCTCCCCGACTAGCGGGGGGACAGATACGCAGTATTTT.

The V and J genes are TRBV29-1 and TRBJ2-5; 8 bases align to TRBD1. The trim removed 0 bases at V and 5 bases at J, leaving 17 bases unmatched. CDR3 size: 18 residues. The V gene's germline CDR1 is SQVTM and CDR2 ANQGSEA. CDR3 amino acids: CSVEELSRTGPPGETQYF. CDR3 DNA sequence: TGCAGCGTTGAAGAATTGTCGCGGACAGGGCCGCCCGGGGAGACCCAGTACTTC.

The chain recombines TRBV11-2 with TRBJ1-2; no reliable D call. The germline gives CDR1 SGHAT, CDR2 FQNNGV. This CDR3 spans 16 amino acids. Trimming cost V 5 bases and J 4 bases, with 20 bases left between them. CDR3 DNA: TGTGCCAGCAGCCTTAAAAAGGGAGGACGGACCTATGGCTACACCTTC. Translated: CASSLKKGGRTYGYTF. The full variable domain, rest sourced from reference TRBV11-2 and TRBJ1-2, is EAGVAQSPRYKIIEKRQSVAFWCNPISGHATLYWYQQILGQGPKLLIQFQNNGVVDDSQLPKDRFSAERLKGVDSTLKIQPAKLEDSAVYLCASSLKKGGRTYGYTFGSGTRLTVV.

The chain combines TRBV2 with TRBJ2-5; 14 positions agree with TRBD2. The trim removed 10 bases at V and 5 bases at J, leaving 9 bases unmatched. This CDR3 region has 15 residues. Germline-derived CDR1 and CDR2 are SNHLY and FYNNEI. The CDR3 sequence: CATHGGLAGVETQYF. Written as DNA, the CDR3 is TGTGCCACCCACGGGGGACTAGCGGGAGTTGAGACCCAGTACTTC. The whole variable domain, remainder taken from reference TRBV2 and TRBJ2-5, is EPEVTQTPSHQVTQMGQEVILRCVPISNHLYFYWYRQILGQKVEFLVSFYNNEISEKSEIFDDQFSVERPDGSNFTLKIRSTKLEDSAMYFCATHGGLAGVETQYFGPGTRLLVL.

The J gene is TRBJ1-2, the V gene TRBV5-1, with a possible D match to TRBD1 (6 bases). This CDR3 has 23 residues. The ends were cut back, 4 bases at V and 3 bases at J, with 40 bases in the middle. In germline, CDR1 is SGHRS, CDR2 YFSETQ. The CDR3: CASSLLQRAGLPGHQLRDYGYTF. The CDR3 DNA reads as TGCGCCAGCAGCCTTCTTCAGCGCGCGGGTTTACCGGGACACCAACTTCGAGACTATGGCTACACCTTC.

The rearrangement links TRBV3-1 (or the pseudogene TRBV3-2) to TRBJ2-7; 8 bases are a match to TRBD1. The V and J ends lost 3 bases and 3 bases, in that order; junction bases with no gene match: 4. CDR1 is LGHDT, CDR2 YNNKEL, per germline (reference sequence). The CDR3 covers 14 residues. Here the CDR3 reads CASSQGTGHYEQYF. DNA of the CDR3: TGTGCCAGCAGCCAGGGGACAGGACACTACGAGCAGTACTTC.

The chain uses TRBV12-3 or TRBV12-4 and TRBJ2-7; a weak D match, TRBD2 (5 bases). The CDR3 has 13 amino acids. The ends were cut back, 8 bases at V and 3 bases at J, with 14 bases in the middle. The CDR3 sequence is CASALGRDYEQYF. In DNA, the CDR3 is TGTGCCAGCGCCCTAGGCCGGGACTACGAGCAGTACTTC.

The rearrangement links TRBV5-1 to TRBJ2-5; TRBD1 might be the D (6 bases). With 1 base removed from V and 4 bases from J, the gap between germline ends came to 11 bases. The CDR3 sequence is 14 residues long. Germline CDR1 is SGHRS and CDR2 is YFSETQ. The CDR3 here is CASSLSQTGETQYF. The DNA of the CDR3 is TGCGCCAGCAGCTTGTCCCAGACAGGAGAGACCCAGTACTTC.

V usage is TRBV29-1 and J usage is TRBJ2-7; TRBD1 aligns across 10 bases. Germline lookup yields CDR1 SQVTM and CDR2 ANQGSEA. The CDR3 extends over 13 amino acids. With V trimmed by 4 bases and J by 7 bases, 7 bases remained unmatched. The chain's CDR3 is CSVVTGGEGEQYF. The CDR3 DNA sequence: TGCAGCGTTGTGACAGGGGGCGAGGGGGAGCAGTACTTC.

The sample holds a few counts of this clone. This chain joins TRBV30 and TRBJ1-5; no clear D gene. CDR3 length equals 15 residues. Trimming left V 3 bases short and J 0 bases short, with 12 bases between. Germline V gives CDR1 GTSNPN, CDR2 SVGIG (reference sequence). CDR3: CAWSEELISNQPQHF. The CDR3 DNA is TGTGCCTGGAGCGAGGAATTAATTAGCAATCAGCCCCAGCATTTT.

This clone was counted a few times. V usage is TRBV2 and J usage is TRBJ1-6, with D maybe TRBD1 (6 bases). The CDR3 sequence is 13 residues long. Germline V gene data show CDR1 as SNHLY and CDR2 as FYNNEI. Trimming cost V 6 bases and J 7 bases, with 10 bases left between them. The CDR3 loop is CASSDRRNSPLHF. CDR3 DNA sequence: TGTGCCAGCAGCGACAGGCGGAATTCACCCCTCCACTTT.